A single sample is the source of the 23 T cell receptor beta chains below, sequenced in a study of regulatory dendritic cells for organ transplantation. Here immunoSEQ multiplex PCR was the method, and the copy in TCRdb shows in-frame clones only, minus some. The sample shows around 29,000 clones, approximately 86% of them seen only once. Sequencing used naive CD8+ T cells from blood. Subset denoted: CD45RA+ naive T cells. The receptors were gathered from a human donor in good health.

This CDR3 reads CASSFLAGSSYNEQFF. CDR3 coding DNA: TGTGCCAGCAGCTTCTTAGCGGGTAGCTCCTACAATGAGCAGTTCTTC. The rearrangement links TRBV7-9 to TRBJ2-1, with 7 bases identical to TRBD2. This CDR3 region has 16 residues. The V and J ends lost 3 bases and 0 bases, in that order; junction bases with no gene match: 5. CDR1 is SEHNR, CDR2 FQNEAQ, per germline (reference sequence).

The rearrangement uses TRBV7-9 and TRBJ2-7; D uncertain. From germline, CDR1 is SEHNR and CDR2 FQNEAQ (reference sequence). This CDR3 is 12 amino acids long. The germline V and J ends were trimmed by 2 bases and 6 bases, with 8 bases remaining between them. For the CDR3, the DNA is TGTGCCAGCAGCTTATCAGGATCCGAGCAGTACTTC. Amino acids: CASSLSGSEQYF.

The V call is TRBV5-4, the J call TRBJ1-1; weak D call: TRBD1 (5 bases). The CDR3 is 12 residues long. CDR1 and CDR2 from the germline V gene are SGHNT and YYREEE (reference sequence). V gave up 6 bases and J gave up 9 bases, with 15 bases separating them. The CDR3 sequence is CASTKEGNQAFF. Written as DNA, the CDR3 is TGTGCCAGCACCAAGGAGGGGAACCAAGCTTTCTTT.

The rearrangement joins TRBV7-9 to TRBJ1-6; D is possibly TRBD1 (6 bases). The length of the CDR3 is 16 residues. CDR1 is SEHNR, CDR2 FQNEAQ, per germline (reference sequence). Trimming took 5 bases from V and 6 from J, leaving 17 bases between them. Written as DNA, the CDR3 is TGTGCCAGCAGCCGTGAGGGGGGGCAAGGTAATTCACCCCTCCACTTT. It specifies CASSREGGQGNSPLHF.

This clone is a singleton in its sample. The genes are TRBV6-4 and TRBJ2-3; weak D call: TRBD2 (5 bases). Trimming removed 2 bases at V and 4 bases at J, with 16 bases between. The germline CDR1 and CDR2 sequences are MRHNA and SNTAGT. CDR3 length: 16 amino acids. CDR3 region: CASSDRPSRWADTQYF. For the CDR3, the DNA is TGTGCCAGCAGTGACCGCCCTAGCCGGTGGGCAGATACGCAGTATTTT.

This chain connects TRBV19 to TRBJ2-3; maybe TRBD2 (6 bases). V shed 0 bases and J shed 6 bases, with 10 bases lying between them. The CDR3 runs to 14 residues. Germline CDR1 reads LNHDA; CDR2 reads SQIVND (reference sequence). In DNA, the CDR3 is TGTGCCAGTAGTATAGATAGCCGGGGGGATACGCAGTATTTT. The encoded protein is CASSIDSRGDTQYF.

The chain has TRBV9 and TRBJ2-7; 7 nucleotides align to TRBD1. The trim removed 0 bases at V and 7 bases at J, leaving 1 base unmatched. The germline gives CDR1 SGDLS, CDR2 YYNGEE. This CDR3 region has 12 residues. The CDR3, as DNA: TGTGCCAGCAGCGTAGGACAGGGTGAGCAGTACTTC. Its translation: CASSVGQGEQYF.

The CDR3 reads CASSLSGRVNTGELFF. CDR3 DNA sequence: TGTGCCAGCAGCTTATCAGGGAGGGTGAACACCGGGGAGCTGTTTTTT. This rearrangement joins TRBV7-8 to TRBJ2-2, with 7 nucleotides matching TRBD2. V lost 2 bases, J lost 1 base, and 4 bases stayed unmatched. Looked up from germline, CDR1 is SGHVS and CDR2 is FQNEAQ. The CDR3 has 16 residues.

The rearrangement joins TRBV2 to TRBJ1-1; D is unclear. The CDR3 length is 15 residues. V was trimmed by 5 bases and J by 5 bases, leaving 18 bases between them. CDR1 and CDR2 (germline): SNHLY, FYNNEI. CDR3 protein: CASSHLSRDGTEAFF. DNA for the CDR3: TGTGCCAGCAGTCACCTCAGCCGGGATGGGACTGAAGCTTTCTTT.

V is TRBV5-6 and J is TRBJ2-3; the match to TRBD1 covers 8 bases. V gave up 4 bases and J gave up 6 bases; unmatched junction bases: 4. There are 13 residues in the CDR3. Looked up from germline, CDR1 is SGHDT and CDR2 is YYEEEE. The CDR3 reads CASSAGQDDTQYF. CDR3 nucleotide sequence: TGTGCCAGCAGCGCGGGACAGGACGATACGCAGTATTTT.

The chain joins TRBV11-2 to TRBJ2-7, with TRBD2 identical over 13 bases. Germline V gene sequence: CDR1 SGHAT, CDR2 FQNNGV. J was trimmed by 7 bases and V by 5 bases; bases with no gene match: 5. The CDR3 is 14 residues long. The DNA for the CDR3 is TGTGCCAGCAGCACAGGACTAGCGGGGGTGGAGCAGTACTTC. It codes for CASSTGLAGVEQYF.

The chain has TRBV28 and TRBJ1-2, with a tentative D call TRBD1 (5 bases). Per the germline V gene, CDR1 is MDHEN and CDR2 is SYDVKM. The ends were cut back, 5 bases at V and 2 bases at J, with 6 bases in the middle. CDR3 size: 12 residues. CDR3 sequence reads: CASSDSNYGYTF. In DNA, the CDR3 is TGTGCCAGCAGTGACAGCAACTATGGCTACACCTTC.

The rearrangement joins TRBV12-5 to TRBJ1-3; 7 bases fit TRBD1. Per the germline V gene, CDR1 is LGHNT and CDR2 is FRNRAP. The CDR3 covers 15 residues. Unmatched junction bases numbered 1, after V lost 2 bases and J lost 0 bases. The CDR3 here is CASGLQGGSGNTIYF. The CDR3 bases are TGTGCTAGTGGTTTGCAGGGGGGCTCTGGAAACACCATATATTTT. The full variable domain, its missing parts supplied by reference TRBV12-5 and TRBJ1-3, is DARVTQTPRHKVTEMGQEVTMRCQPILGHNTVFWYRQTMMQGLELLAYFRNRAPLDDSGMPKDRFSAEMPDATLATLKIQPSEPRDSAVYFCASGLQGGSGNTIYFGEGSWLTVV.

The rearrangement uses TRBV7-9 and TRBJ2-7, with TRBD1 identical over 9 bases. The CDR3 sequence is 14 residues long. Per germline, CDR1 SEHNR and CDR2 FQNEAQ (reference sequence). After removal of 6 bases from V and 4 bases from J, the junction contained 7 bases not matched to a gene. The CDR3 region is CASSSGTGKYEQYF. The CDR3 region has the DNA TGTGCCAGCAGTTCCGGGACAGGGAAATACGAGCAGTACTTC.

This chain uses TRBV2 with TRBJ1-2; weak D call: TRBD1 (6 bases). V was clipped by 0 bases and J by 2 bases, with 13 bases between them. Per the germline V gene, CDR1 is SNHLY and CDR2 is FYNNEI. This CDR3 is built from 16 residues. The chain's CDR3 is CASSEATPQGNYGYTF. The CDR3 DNA is TGTGCCAGCAGTGAAGCAACACCACAGGGAAACTATGGCTACACCTTC. Supplemented by reference TRBV2 and TRBJ1-2, the full variable domain reads EPEVTQTPSHQVTQMGQEVILRCVPISNHLYFYWYRQILGQKVEFLVSFYNNEISEKSEIFDDQFSVERPDGSNFTLKIRSTKLEDSAMYFCASSEATPQGNYGYTFGSGTRLTVV.

V gene TRBV29-1 combines with J gene TRBJ2-1; a possible D gene is TRBD2 (7 bases). In germline, CDR1 is SQVTM, CDR2 ANQGSEA. The germline V and J ends were trimmed by 8 bases and 0 bases, with 11 bases remaining between them. The CDR3 runs to 13 residues. The CDR3 sequence: CSTRGGSYNEQFF. The DNA for the CDR3 is TGCAGCACAAGGGGGGGCTCCTACAATGAGCAGTTCTTC.

The chain joins TRBV5-8 to TRBJ2-7, with 7 bases that match TRBD1. The J segment lost 2 bases and the V segment lost 6 bases, leaving 11 bases of the junction unmatched. The CDR3 length is 15 residues. The germline gives CDR1 SGHTS, CDR2 YDEGEE. As DNA, the CDR3 is TGTGCCAGCACCTGGAGCCGGGACAGAACCTACGAGCAGTACTTC. Translating it yields CASTWSRDRTYEQYF. The variable domain in full, with the rest retrieved from reference TRBV5-8 and TRBJ2-7, is EAGVTQSPTHLIKTRGQQATLRCSPISGHTSVYWYQQALGLGLQFLLWYDEGEERNRGNFPPRFSGRQFPNYSSELNVNALELEDSALYLCASTWSRDRTYEQYFGPGTRLTVT.

The chain combines TRBV5-5 with TRBJ1-2; 7 bases line up with TRBD1. After removal of 0 bases from V and 3 bases from J, the junction contained 5 bases not matched to a gene. Per germline, CDR1 SGHKS and CDR2 YYEKEE (reference sequence). This CDR3 is 15 amino acids long. CDR3 sequence: CASSLDRGGHYGYTF. Here the CDR3 DNA reads TGTGCCAGCAGCTTGGACAGGGGCGGACACTATGGCTACACCTTC.

The rearrangement links TRBV6-5 to TRBJ2-2; D perhaps matches TRBD1 (5 bases). This CDR3 has 16 residues. Germline loops: CDR1 MNHEY, CDR2 SVGAGI. V was trimmed by 0 bases and J by 5 bases, leaving 13 bases between them. Written as DNA, the CDR3 is TGTGCCAGCAGTTACTCATATGGGGCACGGACCGGGGAGCTGTTTTTT. It encodes CASSYSYGARTGELFF.

The chain is built from TRBV5-4 and TRBJ2-3; no clear D. V was shortened by 4 bases and J by 6 bases, with 24 bases between the two germline ends. The CDR3 length is 17 residues. Germline loops: CDR1 SGHNT, CDR2 YYREEE (reference sequence). The CDR3 spells CASSTKSRPPAGDTQYF. In DNA, the CDR3 is TGTGCCAGCAGCACGAAATCCCGACCACCGGCCGGGGATACGCAGTATTTT. Combining the CDR3 with reference TRBV5-4 and TRBJ2-3 gives the whole variable domain ETGVTQSPTHLIKTRGQQVTLRCSSQSGHNTVSWYQQALGQGPQFIFQYYREEENGRGNFPPRFSGLQFPNYSSELNVNALELDDSALYLCASSTKSRPPAGDTQYFGPGTRLTVL.

The chain couples TRBV4-1 to TRBJ2-5, with 8 bases that match TRBD1. There are 15 residues in the CDR3. The V segment lost 0 bases and the J segment 4 bases; nucleotides outside the gene matches: 4. Germline-derived CDR1 and CDR2 are MGHRA and YSYEKL. In DNA form, the CDR3 reads TGCGCCAGCAGCCAAGAACCGGGACAGGTAGAGACCCAGTACTTC. It yields the protein CASSQEPGQVETQYF.

This sequence joins TRBV21-1 and TRBJ1-5. TRBV21-1 is noted as a pseudogene. The CDR3 covers 14 residues. CDR3 DNA sequence: TGTGCCAGCAGCAAATCTGAGGGATGGCAGCCCCAGCATTTT. This codes for CASSKSEGWQPQHF.

This chain connects TRBV5-6 to TRBJ2-2; D unclear. The germline V gene encodes CDR1 SGHDT and CDR2 YYEEEE. Trimming shortened V by 2 bases and J by 6 bases, and 11 bases separated the two germline ends. This CDR3 contains 14 residues. The CDR3: CASSFVRVAGELFF. The CDR3 DNA reads TGTGCCAGCAGCTTCGTACGAGTTGCCGGGGAGCTGTTTTTT. Supplemented by reference TRBV5-6 and TRBJ2-2, the full variable domain reads DAGVTQSPTHLIKTRGQQVTLRCSPKSGHDTVSWYQQALGQGPQFIFQYYEEEERQRGNFPDRFSGHQFPNYSSELNVNALLLGDSALYLCASSFVRVAGELFFGEGSRLTVL.